A selection of T cell receptor beta chains follows, all from one sample in a study of blood T cell repertoires in COVID-19. Profiled with immunoSEQ multiplex PCR; TCRdb holds only in-frame clones, not every one. This sample has a few hundred thousand clones; around 80% occur once, and the top ten carry 4.5% to 5.5%. Sequenced sample: peripheral blood. These TCRs come from a woman in her sixties or seventies who had recovered from COVID-19. Each CDR3 is given with its conserved first and last residue. A D gene is named only where the DNA matches it firmly. A clone size is listed for some rows: how often the clone was seen (once, few, many), or a class if it is expanded.

J gene: TRBJ1-2
V gene: TRBV7-3
D gene: TRBD1
clone size: NA
CDR3 protein: CASSSHRGGGYTF
CDR3 DNA: TGTGCCAGCAGCTCGCACAGGGGAGGTGGCTACACCTTC

J gene: TRBJ2-7
V gene: TRBV9
D gene: TRBD1
clone size: once
CDR3 protein: CASSTPGQGEVQYF
CDR3 DNA: TGTGCCAGCAGCACTCCGGGACAGGGGGAAGTGCAGTACTTC

J gene: TRBJ2-1
V gene: TRBV7-9
D gene: TRBD2
clone size: NA
CDR3 protein: CASRGLVHEQFF
CDR3 DNA: TGTGCCAGCAGGGGACTAGTTCATGAGCAGTTCTTC

J gene: TRBJ2-1
V gene: TRBV20-1
D gene: TRBD2
clone size: few
CDR3 protein: CSASTSGEHEQFF
CDR3 DNA: TGCAGTGCTAGTACTAGCGGGGAGCATGAGCAGTTCTTC

J gene: TRBJ1-5
V gene: TRBV19
D gene: TRBD1
clone size: NA
CDR3 protein: CATKDRVYNQPQHF
CDR3 DNA: TGTGCCACCAAGGACAGGGTTTACAATCAGCCCCAGCATTTT

J gene: TRBJ2-3
V gene: TRBV27
D gene: TRBD2
clone size: NA
CDR3 protein: CATRTSGGTDTQYF
CDR3 DNA: TGTGCCACTAGGACTAGCGGAGGCACAGATACGCAGTATTTT

J gene: TRBJ2-5
V gene: TRBV7-3
D gene: TRBD2
clone size: NA
CDR3 protein: CASSSRGGSQETQYF
CDR3 DNA: TGTGCCAGCAGCTCCCGGGGGGGCTCGCAAGAGACCCAGTACTTC

J gene: TRBJ2-1
V gene: TRBV13
D gene: TRBD2
clone size: NA
CDR3 protein: CASSLDLAGGSSYNEQFF
CDR3 DNA: TGTGCCAGCAGCTTAGATCTAGCGGGCGGAAGCTCCTACAATGAGCAGTTCTTC

J gene: TRBJ1-1
V gene: TRBV11-3
D gene: TRBD1
clone size: NA
CDR3 protein: CASSPDRGTTEAFF
CDR3 DNA: TGTGCCAGCAGCCCTGACAGGGGGACGACTGAAGCTTTCTTT

J gene: TRBJ1-1
V gene: TRBV5-1
D gene: NA
clone size: NA
CDR3 protein: CASSWGHTKNTEAFF
CDR3 DNA: TGCGCCAGCAGCTGGGGACATACCAAGAACACTGAAGCTTTCTTT

J gene: TRBJ2-2
V gene: TRBV4-1
D gene: NA
clone size: NA
CDR3 protein: CASSQGPQANTGELFF
CDR3 DNA: TGCGCCAGCAGCCAGGGCCCACAAGCGAACACCGGGGAGCTGTTTTTT

J gene: TRBJ1-2
V gene: TRBV12-5
D gene: TRBD1
clone size: NA
CDR3 protein: CASGLVPGGVFYGYTF
CDR3 DNA: TGTGCTAGTGGTTTGGTACCAGGGGGCGTCTTCTATGGCTACACCTTC

J gene: TRBJ1-1
V gene: TRBV7-9
D gene: TRBD1
clone size: few
CDR3 protein: CASSRGTGTLPEAFF
CDR3 DNA: TGTGCCAGCAGCCGCGGGACAGGGACCCTTCCTGAAGCTTTCTTT

J gene: TRBJ2-3
V gene: TRBV27
D gene: TRBD1
clone size: once
CDR3 protein: CASSWSGGDTQYF
CDR3 DNA: TGTGCCAGCAGTTGGTCAGGGGGCGATACGCAGTATTTT

J gene: TRBJ1-1
V gene: TRBV5-1
D gene: NA
clone size: NA
CDR3 protein: CASSSGDPRGYWNTEAFF
CDR3 DNA: TGCGCCAGCAGCTCAGGTGACCCGAGGGGGTACTGGAACACTGAAGCTTTCTTT

J gene: TRBJ2-7
V gene: TRBV7-2
D gene: TRBD1
clone size: NA
CDR3 protein: CASSLGGTGGIREYF
CDR3 DNA: TGTGCCAGCAGCTTAGGCGGGACAGGGGGGATTAGGGAGTACTTC

J gene: TRBJ1-6
V gene: TRBV6-5
D gene: NA
clone size: few
CDR3 protein: CASSSLGSSPLHF
CDR3 DNA: TGTGCCAGCAGCTCTCTGGGGAGTTCACCCCTCCACTTT

J gene: TRBJ1-1
V gene: TRBV6-5
D gene: NA
clone size: NA
CDR3 protein: CASSYSRRDMNTEAFF
CDR3 DNA: TGTGCCAGCAGTTACTCCCGCCGAGACATGAACACTGAAGCTTTCTTT

J gene: TRBJ1-1
V gene: TRBV10-3
D gene: TRBD1
clone size: NA
CDR3 protein: CAISESRGRRTEAFF
CDR3 DNA: TGTGCCATCAGTGAGAGCAGGGGGCGGAGGACTGAAGCTTTCTTT

J gene: TRBJ1-4
V gene: TRBV5-6
D gene: NA
clone size: NA
CDR3 protein: CASSSGDLRGKLFF
CDR3 DNA: TGTGCCAGCAGCTCAGGGGATCTTCGGGGAAAACTGTTTTTT

J gene: TRBJ2-2
V gene: TRBV7-2
D gene: TRBD2
clone size: once
CDR3 protein: CASSPQIYAGGGTGELFF
CDR3 DNA: TGTGCCAGCAGCCCTCAAATATACGCGGGGGGTGGTACCGGGGAGCTGTTTTTT

J gene: TRBJ2-7
V gene: TRBV10-3
D gene: TRBD1
clone size: once
CDR3 protein: CASHQTGGAYEQYF
CDR3 DNA: TGTGCCAGTCACCAGACAGGGGGAGCCTACGAGCAGTACTTC

J gene: TRBJ2-7
V gene: TRBV15
D gene: NA
clone size: NA
CDR3 protein: CATSRDLGFYEQYF
CDR3 DNA: TGTGCCACCAGCAGAGATCTAGGCTTCTACGAGCAGTACTTC

J gene: TRBJ1-2
V gene: TRBV30
D gene: TRBD1
clone size: NA
CDR3 protein: CAWSWTGAYGYTF
CDR3 DNA: TGTGCCTGGAGTTGGACAGGGGCATATGGCTACACCTTC